What follows are 3 T cell receptor beta chains derived from one specimen sequenced in a study of shared clonotypes between healthy human individuals. Libraries were prepared by immunoSEQ multiplex PCR; TCRdb keeps only in-frame clonotypes and omits some of them. Of a few million clones listed, over 85% are singletons. The sequenced sample was naive CD4+ T cells from PBMCs. The subset here: CD45RA+ positively selected. The receptor source for this set is a man between 18 and 29 years old in good health. Some clones in this sample may be carry-over from other donors' samples.

V usage is TRBV11-1 and J usage is TRBJ2-7, with unresolved D. The CDR3 extends over 13 amino acids. V was pared by 6 bases and J by 6 bases, with 15 bases between. The germline CDR1 and CDR2 sequences are SGHAT and FQDESV (reference sequence). This chain's CDR3 is CASSRQSLSEQYF. The CDR3 DNA reads as TGTGCCAGCAGTAGACAATCTTTGTCCGAGCAGTACTTC.

The rearrangement uses TRBV4-1 and TRBJ2-4; possibly TRBD1 for D (5 bases). Germline lookup yields CDR1 MGHRA and CDR2 YSYEKL. Trimming stripped 0 bases from V and 0 bases from J, with 15 bases between. This CDR3 comprises 18 residues. The CDR3 sequence: CASSQDLGAVIAKNIQYF. In DNA, the CDR3 is TGCGCCAGCAGCCAAGATCTAGGGGCCGTAATAGCCAAAAACATTCAGTACTTC.

CDR3 sequence (DNA): TGTGCCAGCAGTTCGGCAGGGATCAACGAGCAGTACTTC. Protein: CASSSAGINEQYF. The chain links TRBV28 to TRBJ2-7; D might be TRBD1 (5 bases). The V gene lost 4 bases and the J gene lost 5 bases, with 12 bases spanning the gap. Germline loops: CDR1 MDHEN, CDR2 SYDVKM. The CDR3 contains 13 residues. The full variable domain, completed using reference TRBV28 and TRBJ2-7, is DVKVTQSSRYLVKRTGEKVFLECVQDMDHENMFWYRQDPGLGLRLIYFSYDVKMKEKGDIPEGYSVSREKKERFSLILESASTNQTSMYLCASSSAGINEQYFGPGTRLTVT.